This TCR beta chain was recorded in a study of blood T cell repertoires in COVID-19. Across the whole study: COVID-19 samples, acute and convalescent, were from the United States, Italy and Spain. Sample material is recorded as cDNA or gDNA derived from T cells, B-cell-depleted T cells, or PBMCs.

The germline gives CDR1 SGHTA, CDR2 FQGNSA. V was trimmed by 2 bases and J by 4 bases, leaving 4 bases between them. This CDR3 has 12 residues. Per the authors' pipeline: How many nucleated cells were present was estimated from reference gene primer amplification. The protocol was immunoSEQ multiplex PCR, while the TCRdb copy is restricted to in-frame clones and leaves out a portion. V and J calls and clone size are those listed in that table; D and trimming were worked out from the DNA. Here the sample spans 310,000 or so clones, about 89% being singletons. This clonotype originated in a man aged 18 to 30 who had recovered from COVID-19. Sample: peripheral blood. The rearrangement joins TRBV7-2 to TRBJ2-3, with D unclear. CDR3 DNA: TGTGCCAGCAGCTTATTCTCAGATACGCAGTATTTT. Its translation: CASSLFSDTQYF.